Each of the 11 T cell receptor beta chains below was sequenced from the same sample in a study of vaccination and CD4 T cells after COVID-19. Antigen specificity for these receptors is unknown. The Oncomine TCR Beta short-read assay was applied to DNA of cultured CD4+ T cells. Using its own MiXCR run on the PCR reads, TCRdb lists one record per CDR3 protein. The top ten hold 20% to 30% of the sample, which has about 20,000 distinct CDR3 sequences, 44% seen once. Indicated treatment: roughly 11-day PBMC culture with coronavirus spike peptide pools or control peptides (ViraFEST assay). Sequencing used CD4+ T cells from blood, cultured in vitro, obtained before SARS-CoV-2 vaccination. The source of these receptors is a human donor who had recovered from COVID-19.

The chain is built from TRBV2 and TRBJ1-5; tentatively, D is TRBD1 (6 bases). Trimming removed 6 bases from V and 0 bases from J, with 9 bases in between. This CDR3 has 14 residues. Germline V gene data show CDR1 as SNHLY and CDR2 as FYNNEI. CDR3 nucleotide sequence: TGTGCCAGCAGCCTGGGACATAGCAATCAGCCCCAGCATTTT. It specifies CASSLGHSNQPQHF.

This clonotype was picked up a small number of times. Here the CDR3 DNA reads TGTGCCAGTAGTATTAGTAGGACGGGAGGAGGCTACGAGCAGTACTTC. Protein sequence: CASSISRTGGGYEQYF. This chain uses TRBV19 with TRBJ2-7, with 7 nucleotides matching TRBD2. Per the germline V gene, CDR1 is LNHDA and CDR2 is SQIVND (reference sequence). With V trimmed by 3 bases and J by 3 bases, 11 bases remained unmatched. CDR3 length: 16 residues.

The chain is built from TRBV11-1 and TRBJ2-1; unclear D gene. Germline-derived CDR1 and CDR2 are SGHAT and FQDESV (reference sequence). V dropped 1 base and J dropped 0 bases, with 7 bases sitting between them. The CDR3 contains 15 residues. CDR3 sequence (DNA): TGTGCCAGCAGCTTAGATATCAGCTCCTACAATGAGCAGTTCTTC. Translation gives CASSLDISSYNEQFF.

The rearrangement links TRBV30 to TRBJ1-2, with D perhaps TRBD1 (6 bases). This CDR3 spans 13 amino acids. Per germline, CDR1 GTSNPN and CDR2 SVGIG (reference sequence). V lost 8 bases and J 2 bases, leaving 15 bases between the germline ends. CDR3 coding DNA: TGTGCCCGGACCCGGGGGGCAAACTATGGCTACACCTTC. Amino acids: CARTRGANYGYTF.

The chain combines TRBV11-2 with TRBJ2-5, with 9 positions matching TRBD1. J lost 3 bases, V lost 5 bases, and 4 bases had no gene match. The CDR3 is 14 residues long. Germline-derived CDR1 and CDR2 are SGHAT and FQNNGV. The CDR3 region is CASSITGGEETQYF. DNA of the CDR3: TGTGCCAGCAGCATTACAGGGGGCGAAGAGACCCAGTACTTC.

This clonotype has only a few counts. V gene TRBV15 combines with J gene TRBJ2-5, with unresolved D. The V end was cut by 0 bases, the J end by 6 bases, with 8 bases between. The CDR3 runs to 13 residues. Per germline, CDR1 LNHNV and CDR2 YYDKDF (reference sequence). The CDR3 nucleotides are TGTGCCACCAGCAGAGATTTAGGCAAGACCCAGTACTTC. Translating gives CATSRDLGKTQYF.

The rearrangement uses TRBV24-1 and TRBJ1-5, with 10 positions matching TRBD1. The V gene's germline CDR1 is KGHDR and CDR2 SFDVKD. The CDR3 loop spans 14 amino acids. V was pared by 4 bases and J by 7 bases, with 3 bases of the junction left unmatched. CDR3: CATSETGGWQPQHF. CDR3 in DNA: TGTGCCACCAGTGAGACAGGGGGCTGGCAGCCCCAGCATTTT.

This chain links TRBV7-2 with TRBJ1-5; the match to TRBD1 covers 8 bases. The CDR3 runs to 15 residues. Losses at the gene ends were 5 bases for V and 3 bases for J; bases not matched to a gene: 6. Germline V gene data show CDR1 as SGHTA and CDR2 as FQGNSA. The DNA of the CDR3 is TGTGCCAGCAGCGCAACAGGGGGGAACAATCAGCCCCAGCATTTT. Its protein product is CASSATGGNNQPQHF.

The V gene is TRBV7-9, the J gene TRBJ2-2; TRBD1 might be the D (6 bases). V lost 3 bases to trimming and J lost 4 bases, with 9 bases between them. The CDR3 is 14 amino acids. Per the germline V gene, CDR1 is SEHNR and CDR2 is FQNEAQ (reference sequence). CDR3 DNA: TGTGCCAGCAGCTTGCGGACAGTCACCGGGGAGCTGTTTTTT. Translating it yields CASSLRTVTGELFF.

The CDR3 nucleotides read TGTGCCAGCAGCGTAGACGGAGAGACCCAGTACTTC. This codes for CASSVDGETQYF. The V call is TRBV9, the J call TRBJ2-5; D uncertain. This CDR3 region has 12 residues. The germline CDR1 and CDR2 sequences are SGDLS and YYNGEE. The ends were cut back, 0 bases at V and 4 bases at J, with 4 bases in the middle.

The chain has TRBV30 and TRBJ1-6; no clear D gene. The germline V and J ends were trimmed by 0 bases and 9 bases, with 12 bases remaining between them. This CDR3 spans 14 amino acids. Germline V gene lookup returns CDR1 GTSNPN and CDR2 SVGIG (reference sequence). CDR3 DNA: TGTGCCTGGAGTGTATTGGGTTTGAGTTCACCCCTCCACTTT. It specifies CAWSVLGLSSPLHF.